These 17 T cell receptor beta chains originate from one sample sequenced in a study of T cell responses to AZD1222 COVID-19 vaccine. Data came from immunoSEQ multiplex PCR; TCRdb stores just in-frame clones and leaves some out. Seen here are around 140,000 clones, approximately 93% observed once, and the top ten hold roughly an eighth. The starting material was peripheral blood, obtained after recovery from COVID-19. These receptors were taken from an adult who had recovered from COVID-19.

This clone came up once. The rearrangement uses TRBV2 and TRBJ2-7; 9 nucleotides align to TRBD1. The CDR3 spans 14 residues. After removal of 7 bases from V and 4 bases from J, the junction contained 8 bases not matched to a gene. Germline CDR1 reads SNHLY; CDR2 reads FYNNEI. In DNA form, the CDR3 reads TGTGCCAGCAAGGGGGACAGGGTAGCATACGAGCAGTACTTC. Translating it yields CASKGDRVAYEQYF.

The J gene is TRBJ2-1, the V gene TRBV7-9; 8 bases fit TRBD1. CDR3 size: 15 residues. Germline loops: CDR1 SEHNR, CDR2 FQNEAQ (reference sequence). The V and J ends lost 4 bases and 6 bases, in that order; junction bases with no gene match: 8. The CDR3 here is CASSSRTGHGNEQFF. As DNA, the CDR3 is TGTGCCAGCAGCTCACGGACAGGGCATGGCAATGAGCAGTTCTTC.

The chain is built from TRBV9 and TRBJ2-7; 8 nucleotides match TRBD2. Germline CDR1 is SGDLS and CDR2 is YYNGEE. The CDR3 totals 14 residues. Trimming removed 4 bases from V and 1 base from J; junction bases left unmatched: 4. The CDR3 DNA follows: TGTGCCAGCAGCAGCGGCGGGAGGTCCTACGAGCAGTACTTC. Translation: CASSSGGRSYEQYF.

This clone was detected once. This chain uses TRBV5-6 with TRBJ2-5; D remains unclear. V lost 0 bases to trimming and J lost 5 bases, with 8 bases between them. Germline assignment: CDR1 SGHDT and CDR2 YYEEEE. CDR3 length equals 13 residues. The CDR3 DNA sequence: TGTGCCAGCAGCTTGGCGGGTTGGGAGACCCAGTACTTC. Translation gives CASSLAGWETQYF.

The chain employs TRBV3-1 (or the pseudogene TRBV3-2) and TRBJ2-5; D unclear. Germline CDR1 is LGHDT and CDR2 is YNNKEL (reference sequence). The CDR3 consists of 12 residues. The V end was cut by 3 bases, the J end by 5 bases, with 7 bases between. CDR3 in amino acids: CASSQSRETQYF. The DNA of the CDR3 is TGTGCCAGCAGCCAGAGTCGGGAGACCCAGTACTTC.

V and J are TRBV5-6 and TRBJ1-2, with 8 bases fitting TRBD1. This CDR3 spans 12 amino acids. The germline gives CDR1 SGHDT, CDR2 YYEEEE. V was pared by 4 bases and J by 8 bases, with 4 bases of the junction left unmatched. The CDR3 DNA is TGTGCCAGCAGCCCCAGGGGGCGGGGCTACACCTTC. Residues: CASSPRGRGYTF.

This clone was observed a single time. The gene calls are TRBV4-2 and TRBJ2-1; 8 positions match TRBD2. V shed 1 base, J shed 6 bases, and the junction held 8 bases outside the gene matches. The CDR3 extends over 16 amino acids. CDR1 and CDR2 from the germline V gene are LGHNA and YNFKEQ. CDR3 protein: CASSQVERTSPNEQFF. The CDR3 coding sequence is TGTGCCAGCAGCCAAGTTGAAAGGACTAGCCCCAATGAGCAGTTCTTC.

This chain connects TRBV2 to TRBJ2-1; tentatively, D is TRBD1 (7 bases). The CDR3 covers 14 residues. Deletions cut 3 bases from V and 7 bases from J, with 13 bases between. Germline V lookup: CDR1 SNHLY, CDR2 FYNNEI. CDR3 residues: CASSDTAGGNEQFF. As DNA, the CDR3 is TGTGCCAGCAGTGACACAGCAGGGGGGAATGAGCAGTTCTTC.

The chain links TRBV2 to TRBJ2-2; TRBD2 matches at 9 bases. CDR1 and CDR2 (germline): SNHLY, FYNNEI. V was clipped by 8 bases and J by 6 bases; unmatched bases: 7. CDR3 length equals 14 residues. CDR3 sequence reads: CASLGGRAPGELFF. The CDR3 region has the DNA TGTGCCAGCTTGGGCGGGAGGGCCCCCGGGGAGCTGTTTTTT.

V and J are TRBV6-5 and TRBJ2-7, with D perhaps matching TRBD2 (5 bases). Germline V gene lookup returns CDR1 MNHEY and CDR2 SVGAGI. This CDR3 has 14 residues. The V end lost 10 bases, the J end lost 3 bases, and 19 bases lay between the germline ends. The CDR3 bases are TGTGCCACCTCAGAAGGAGGAATGTTCTACGAGCAGTACTTC. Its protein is CATSEGGMFYEQYF.

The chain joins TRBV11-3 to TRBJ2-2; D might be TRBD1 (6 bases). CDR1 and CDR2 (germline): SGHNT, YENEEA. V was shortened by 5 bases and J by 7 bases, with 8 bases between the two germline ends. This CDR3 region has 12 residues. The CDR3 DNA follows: TGTGCCAGCAGCGTGGACAGCGGGGAGCTGTTTTTT. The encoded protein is CASSVDSGELFF.

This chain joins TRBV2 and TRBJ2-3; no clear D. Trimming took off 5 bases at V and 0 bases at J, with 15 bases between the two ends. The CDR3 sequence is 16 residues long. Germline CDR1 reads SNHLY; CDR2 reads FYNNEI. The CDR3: CASSPLDGLSTDTQYF. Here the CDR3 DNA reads TGTGCCAGCAGTCCCCTCGACGGCCTTAGCACAGATACGCAGTATTTT.

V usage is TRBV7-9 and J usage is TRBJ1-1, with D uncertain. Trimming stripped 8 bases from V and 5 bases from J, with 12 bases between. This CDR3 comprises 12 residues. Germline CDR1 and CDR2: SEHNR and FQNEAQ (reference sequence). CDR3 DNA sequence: TGTGCCAGCCGACTCCCAGAGACTGAAGCTTTCTTT. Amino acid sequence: CASRLPETEAFF.

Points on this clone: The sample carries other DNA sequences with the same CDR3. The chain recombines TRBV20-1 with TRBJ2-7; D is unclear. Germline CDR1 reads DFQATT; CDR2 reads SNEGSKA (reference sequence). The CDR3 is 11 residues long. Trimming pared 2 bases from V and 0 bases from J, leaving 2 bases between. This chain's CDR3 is CSARHSYEQYF. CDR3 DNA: TGCAGTGCTAGACACTCCTACGAGCAGTACTTC.

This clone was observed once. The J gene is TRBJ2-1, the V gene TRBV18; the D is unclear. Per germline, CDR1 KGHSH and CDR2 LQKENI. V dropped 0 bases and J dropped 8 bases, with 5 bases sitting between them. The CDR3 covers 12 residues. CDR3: CASSPPSDEQFF. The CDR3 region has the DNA TGTGCCAGCTCACCACCGAGCGATGAGCAGTTCTTC.

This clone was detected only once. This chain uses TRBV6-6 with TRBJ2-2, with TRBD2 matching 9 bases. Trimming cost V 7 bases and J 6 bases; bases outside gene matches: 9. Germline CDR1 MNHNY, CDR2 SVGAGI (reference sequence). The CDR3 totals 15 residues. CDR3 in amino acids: CASNGDSGSSGELFF. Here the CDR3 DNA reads TGTGCCAGCAATGGAGATAGCGGGAGTTCCGGGGAGCTGTTTTTT.

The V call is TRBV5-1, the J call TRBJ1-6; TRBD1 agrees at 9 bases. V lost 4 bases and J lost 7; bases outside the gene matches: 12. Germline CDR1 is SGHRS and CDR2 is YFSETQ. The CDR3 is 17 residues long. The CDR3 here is CASSRGQGRGDNSPLHF. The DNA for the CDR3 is TGCGCCAGCAGCCGAGGACAGGGGAGAGGGGACAATTCACCCCTCCACTTT.